The 14 T cell receptor beta chains given below trace back to one sample, sequenced in a study of cytomegalovirus exposure and HLA in healthy donors. PCR was performed using 60 Vbeta and 13 Jbeta primers. The protocol was immunoSEQ multiplex PCR, while the TCRdb copy is restricted to in-frame clones and leaves out a portion. The repertoire holds 95,000 to 100,000 clones, with under 80% as singletons. The specimen was PBMCs. The receptors stem from a man aged 35 to 55 in good health and CMV-seronegative.

About this clone itself: Relative to the germline gene, one junction end is altered; a read error may explain this. V and J are TRBV7-9 and TRBJ2-1, with 12 bases aligning to TRBD2. Germline CDR1 is SEHNR and CDR2 is FQNEAQ (reference sequence). CDR3 length equals 14 residues. CDR3 amino acids: CSSSLAGGRNEQFF. The CDR3 DNA is TGTTCCAGCAGCCTAGCGGGGGGGCGCAATGAGCAGTTCTTC.

This chain joins TRBV2 and TRBJ1-6, with a weak D call TRBD1 (6 bases). Trimming took 4 bases from V and 5 from J, leaving 9 bases between them. CDR1 SNHLY and CDR2 FYNNEI come from the germline V gene. The CDR3 spans 14 residues. Here the CDR3 DNA reads TGTGCCAGCAGTGTCAGGGGTAATAATTCACCCCTCCACTTT. It specifies CASSVRGNNSPLHF.

The chain has TRBV4-3 and TRBJ1-3, with 8 positions matching TRBD1. Germline CDR1 and CDR2: LGHNA and YSLEER. The CDR3 runs 16 residues. With 2 bases clipped from V and 2 bases from J, the junction kept 5 bases outside the gene matches. Written as DNA, the CDR3 is TGCGCCAGCAGCCAATTCCAGGGGGCGCCTGGAAACACCATATATTTT. Translation gives CASSQFQGAPGNTIYF.

The chain recombines TRBV5-8 with TRBJ2-1, with 8 bases identical to TRBD1. This CDR3 region has 16 residues. Germline assignment: CDR1 SGHTS and CDR2 YDEGEE. V was clipped by 3 bases and J by 9 bases; unmatched bases: 14. The CDR3 nucleotides are TGTGCCAGCAGCTCCGGACAGGGATATTTTGCAAGTGAGCAGTTCTTC. Amino acid sequence: CASSSGQGYFASEQFF.

V usage is TRBV7-9 and J usage is TRBJ2-7; possible D gene TRBD1, 6 bases. Germline CDR1 reads SEHNR; CDR2 reads FQNEAQ (reference sequence). V was clipped by 3 bases and J by 2 bases, with 8 bases between them. The CDR3 totals 13 residues. CDR3 coding DNA: TGTGCCAGCAGCTTCAGGGGTGCCTACGAGCAGTACTTC. It yields the protein CASSFRGAYEQYF.

The CDR3 DNA is TGTGCCAGCGGGCTTAGCTCCTACAATGAGCAGTTCTTC. It codes for CASGLSSYNEQFF. This chain links TRBV7-8 with TRBJ2-1; D not resolved. V lost 8 bases, J lost 0 bases, and 8 bases lay in between. Per the germline V gene, CDR1 is SGHVS and CDR2 is FQNEAQ. The length of the CDR3 is 13 residues.

The genes are TRBV7-2 and TRBJ1-1; unclear D gene. Germline-derived CDR1 and CDR2 are SGHTA and FQGNSA. V was cut by 3 bases and J by 4 bases, with 9 bases left in between. The CDR3 contains 13 residues. The CDR3 sequence: CASSFVEGTEAFF. The DNA of the CDR3 is TGTGCCAGCAGCTTCGTTGAGGGCACTGAAGCTTTCTTT. Complete variable domain (other parts from reference TRBV7-2 and TRBJ1-1): GAGVSQSPSNKVTEKGKDVELRCDPISGHTALYWYRQSLGQGLEFLIYFQGNSAPDKSGLPSDRFSAERTGGSVSTLTIQRTQQEDSAVYLCASSFVEGTEAFFGQGTRLTVV.

This chain joins TRBV7-8 and TRBJ1-2; D is unresolved. The V end was cut by 1 base, the J end by 2 bases, with 5 bases between. Germline V gene lookup returns CDR1 SGHVS and CDR2 FQNEAQ. The CDR3 is 13 residues long. CDR3 sequence: CASSLEPNYGYTF. In DNA, the CDR3 is TGTGCCAGCAGCTTAGAGCCAAACTATGGCTACACCTTC.

This clone was detected once. V and J are TRBV5-6 and TRBJ2-2, with 7 bases fitting TRBD2. Germline assignment: CDR1 SGHDT and CDR2 YYEEEE. Losses at the gene ends were 5 bases for V and 4 bases for J; bases not matched to a gene: 8. The CDR3 spans 15 residues. CDR3 in amino acids: CASRRRGGITGELFF. CDR3 in DNA: TGTGCCAGCAGACGGCGGGGAGGGATCACCGGGGAGCTGTTTTTT.

The V and J genes are TRBV10-1 and TRBJ2-3; TRBD2 matches at 7 bases. The CDR3 runs 14 residues. CDR1 is WNHNN, CDR2 SYGVQD, per germline (reference sequence). V shed 6 bases, J shed 1 base, and the junction held 4 bases outside the gene matches. DNA of the CDR3: TGCGCCAGCAGGAGCGGGGAGGGCACAGATACGCAGTATTTT. Its protein is CASRSGEGTDTQYF.

The V call is TRBV10-1, the J call TRBJ2-1; D remains unclear. V lost 4 bases and J 4 bases, leaving 14 bases between the germline ends. The germline gives CDR1 WNHNN, CDR2 SYGVQD (reference sequence). The length of the CDR3 is 15 residues. The CDR3 reads CASSVNGGGYNEQFF. DNA for the CDR3: TGCGCCAGCAGTGTGAATGGCGGTGGGTACAATGAGCAGTTCTTC.

Comment on this clone: Germline is not matched at one junction end, which may reflect a read error. This chain connects TRBV7-9 to TRBJ1-2, with 7 bases matching TRBD1. This CDR3 region has 15 residues. Per the germline V gene, CDR1 is SEHNR and CDR2 is FQNEAQ (reference sequence). The CDR3 bases are TGTTCCAGCAGCCCGGACAGGCGAGCTAACTATGGCTACACCTTC. Translated, it gives CSSSPDRRANYGYTF. Complete variable domain (other parts from reference TRBV7-9 and TRBJ1-2): DTGVSQNPRHKITKRGQNVTFRCDPISEHNRLYWYRQTLGQGPEFLTYFQNEAQLEKSRLLSDRFSAERPKGSFSTLEIQRTEQGDSAMYLCSSSPDRRANYGYTFGSGTRLTVV.

The rearrangement uses TRBV9 and TRBJ2-1; 8 nucleotides match TRBD2. Germline CDR1 is SGDLS and CDR2 is YYNGEE. This CDR3 has 18 amino acids. V shed 3 bases, J shed 1 base, and the junction held 12 bases outside the gene matches. The DNA of the CDR3 is TGTGCCAGCAGCGCGTTAAGGTCGGGGGGGCCTTCCTACAATGAGCAGTTCTTC. Its protein product is CASSALRSGGPSYNEQFF. Full variable domain (remainder filled in from reference TRBV9 and TRBJ2-1): DSGVTQTPKHLITATGQRVTLRCSPRSGDLSVYWYQQSLDQGLQFLIQYYNGEERAKGNILERFSAQQFPDLHSELNLSSLELGDSALYFCASSALRSGGPSYNEQFFGPGTRLTVL.

The CDR3 is CASSSPGQGGSQYF. The CDR3 nucleotides are TGTGCCAGCAGTTCCCCGGGACAGGGGGGTTCGCAGTATTTT. V is TRBV28 and J is TRBJ2-3; 11 nucleotides match TRBD1. CDR1 and CDR2 (germline): MDHEN, SYDVKM. The V and J ends lost 4 bases and 10 bases, in that order; junction bases with no gene match: 7. CDR3 length equals 14 residues.